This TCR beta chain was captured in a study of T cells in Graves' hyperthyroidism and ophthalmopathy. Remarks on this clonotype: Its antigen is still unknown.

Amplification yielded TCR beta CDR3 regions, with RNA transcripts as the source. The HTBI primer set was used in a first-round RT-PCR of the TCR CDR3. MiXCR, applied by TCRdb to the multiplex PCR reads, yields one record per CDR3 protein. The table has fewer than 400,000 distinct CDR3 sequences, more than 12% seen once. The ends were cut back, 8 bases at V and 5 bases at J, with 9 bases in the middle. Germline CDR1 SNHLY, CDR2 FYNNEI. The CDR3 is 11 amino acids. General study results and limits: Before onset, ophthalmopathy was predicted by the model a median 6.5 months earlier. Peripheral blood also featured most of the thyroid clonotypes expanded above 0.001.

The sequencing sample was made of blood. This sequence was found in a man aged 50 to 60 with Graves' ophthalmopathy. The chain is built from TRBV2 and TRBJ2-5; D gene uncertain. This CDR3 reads CASDSMETQYF. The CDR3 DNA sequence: TGTGCCAGCGACTCAATGGAGACCCAGTACTTC.